The text below deals with one TCR beta chain. As yet, its antigen is unknown. PCR primers comprised 60 Vbeta and 13 Jbeta primers. Assay used: immunoSEQ multiplex PCR; TCRdb lists only in-frame clones, some missing. Among around 190,000 clones listed, approximately 80% were seen once. These data come from a study of cytomegalovirus exposure and HLA in healthy donors. Study information: Membership in the Caucasian-associated ancestry cluster was found for 81% of approximately 430 genotyped donors.

Germline assignment: CDR1 SGHRS and CDR2 YFSETQ. The CDR3 is 11 amino acids. Between the trimmed V and J ends, which lost 2 bases and 4 bases, there was a span of 3 bases. Whole-study results and caveats: The classifier, whose performance was assessed in both the original and validation cohorts, reportedly diagnosed cytomegalovirus status with high specificity and sensitivity. There were several of the most significant clusters that appeared linked to common viral pathogens in a later analysis. At a 0.05 false discovery rate, a later analysis found 15,000 to 20,000 TCR beta sequences to be associated with HLA alleles.

V gene TRBV5-1 combines with J gene TRBJ2-5; D not resolved. The TCR was taken from a man in his sixties in good health and CMV-seronegative. Sequenced material: PBMCs. The CDR3, as DNA: TGCGCCAGCAGCTTTCTAGAGACCCAGTACTTC. Protein product: CASSFLETQYF.